The T cell receptor (beta chain) under discussion was sequenced for a study of Ad26.COV2.S vaccination and SARS-CoV-2 variants (dated by TCRdb to 2020 to 2022). With regard to the full study: Vaccine-arm donors came from COV1001, a multicentre, randomized, double-blind, placebo-controlled phase I-IIa trial of Ad26.COV2.S in healthy adults. Ad26.COV2.S was administered intramuscularly at a dose of 5x10^10 or 1x10^11 viral particles, either as one shot or as two shots given 56 days apart. TCRbeta repertoire sequencing served as the tool for gauging how specific and how broad the SARS-CoV-2-reactive T cell receptors were following Ad26.COV2.S vaccination. A total of around 32 samples were included in the TCR-sequenced set, comprising around 19 Ad26.COV2.S vaccine recipients, 5 placebo recipients and 8 SARS-CoV-2 convalescent individuals. Trial participants were randomized into five groups of five, in which low-dose or high-dose Ad26.COV2.S was given once or twice, or placebo was given on both occasions. Investigators did not know the trial group allocation while performing experiments and assessing outcomes.

In regard to this clone: The target of this receptor is not known. It has no much larger one-base neighbor in the sample; base qualities were not kept.

Its CDR3 holds 15 amino acids, cysteine through phenylalanine. The entry retains the CDR3 DNA only, 45 bases that are in frame from base 1. In the germline V gene, CDR1 corresponds to LGHNA and CDR2 to YNFKEQ. Trimming costs V 0 bases and J 2 bases, and their ends lie 10 bases apart. Overall study outcomes, separate from this receptor: Compared with placebo recipients, Ad26.COV2.S recipients showed higher spike-specific TCR breadth (P = 0.0014). Substantial breadth of spike-specific CD8+ and CD4+ T cell responses was reported after vaccination. The study was not powered to compare responses between vaccine doses or regimens. Comparable non-spike TCR breadth was observed between vaccine and placebo recipients, consistent with only spike being contained in the vaccine. It was noted by the authors that total T cell responses may have been underestimated by the TCR breadth and depth analyses.

The immunoSEQ Assay was the method used to sequence TCRbeta CDR3 regions. After extraction, genomic DNA underwent amplification by bias-controlled multiplex PCR, followed by high-throughput sequencing. The authors' analysis ran thus. Collapsing and filtering of sequences were performed to quantify the absolute abundance of each unique TCRbeta CDR3 region. T cell fraction was estimated by normalizing TCRbeta template counts to usable DNA, which was measured by amplifying reference genes present in all nucleated cells. Repertoire TCRs were annotated as SARS-CoV-2-specific by exact matching of V gene, CDR3 amino acid sequence and J gene to a known reactive TCR set. MIRA supplied the reference SARS-CoV-2 TCR set, which was filtered for enrichment in COVID-19-positive ImmuneCODE repertoires so that public or cross-reactive TCRs were removed. Using the MIRA antigens, annotated TCRs were further analysed by specific ORF or by position within an ORF. Breadth was defined as annotated unique rearrangements over total unique productive rearrangements; depth was the summed frequency of those rearrangements. Two-sided Wilcoxon rank-sum tests were applied when comparing TCR breadth between groups. TCRdb stores this immuneACCESS table with in-frame sequences only. Part of the clones is absent; in the studies checked, under half of the shortfall reflects unresolved V genes, and no reason is known for the rest. V and J calls and clone size are given by that table; D and trimming were obtained from the DNA. Within this sample are 430,000 or so clones, with about 91% of them counted one time only. The ten top clones hold approximately 2.5% of the sample.

The treatment or condition tag for this specimen amounts to: about 20 received Ad26.COV2.S at low or high dose, single or two shots; roughly five received placebo; per-sample allocation not given. For vaccine and placebo recipients, repertoires were sequenced using samples collected on day 63 after the first injection. In Cohort 1b, 25 to 30 adults aged 18-55 years were enrolled at a single site in Boston, USA, between 29 July and 7 August 2020. Ad26.COV2.S was a replication-incompetent adenovirus type 26 vector that expressed a prefusion-stabilized SARS-CoV-2 spike protein derived from the original Wuhan strain.

The specimen comprised peripheral blood, sampled in a trial of Ad26.COV2.S vaccine versus placebo. This receptor chain uses TRBV4-2 and TRBJ1-2, with the D gene too uncertain to name. This clonotype was sampled from a person between 18 and 65 years old who received the Ad26.COV2.S COVID-19 vaccine or a placebo. The DNA sequence is as follows: TGTGCCAGCAGCCAAGATCCCCTAAAGAACTATGGCTACACCTTC. Translated, it gives CASSQDPLKNYGYTF.